This TCR beta chain originates from a study of response to subunit inactivated influenza vaccine. The CDR3 loop spans 14 amino acids. The germline V gene encodes CDR1 MNHEY and CDR2 SVGEGT. Deletions cut 2 bases from V and 8 bases from J, with 12 bases between. TCRdb fed the RT-PCR reads into MiXCR, producing one record per CDR3 protein. The sample includes 530,000 or so distinct CDR3 sequences, about 11% of them seen just once. The sample consisted of PBMCs from blood, taken on the day of vaccination. The V call is TRBV6-2 or TRBV6-3, the J call TRBJ1-4, with D possibly being TRBD1 (5 bases). The origin of this receptor is a man aged 50 or older who received an inactivated influenza vaccine. The CDR3 spells CASSYAGLEEKLFF. Written as DNA, the CDR3 is TGTGCCAGCAGTTACGCGGGGCTAGAAGAAAAACTGTTTTTT.